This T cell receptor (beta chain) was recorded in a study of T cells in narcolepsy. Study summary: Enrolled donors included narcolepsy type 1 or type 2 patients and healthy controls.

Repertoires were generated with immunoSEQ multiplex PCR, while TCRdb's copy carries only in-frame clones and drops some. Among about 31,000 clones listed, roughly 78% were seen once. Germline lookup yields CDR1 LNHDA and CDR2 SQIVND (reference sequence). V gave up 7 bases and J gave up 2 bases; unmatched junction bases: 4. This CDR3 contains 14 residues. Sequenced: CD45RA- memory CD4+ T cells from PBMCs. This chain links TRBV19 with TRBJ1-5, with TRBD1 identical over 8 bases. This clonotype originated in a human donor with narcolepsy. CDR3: CASNNRGGNQPQHF. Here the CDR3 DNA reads TGTGCCAGTAACAACAGGGGGGGCAATCAGCCCCAGCATTTT.